The present TCR beta chain was sequenced within a study of T cell repertoires in cytomegalovirus infection. About the study: CMV infection plus the matching HLA type was flagged by public TCR beta signatures. Study observations and caveats: HLA-C-restricted CMV clonotypes gave the most frequent clonotype in two of eight donors.

V dropped 4 bases and J dropped 5; count of bases not matched to a gene: 12. The CDR3 has 16 amino acids. This clonotype was seen at least ten times. What it recognizes is unknown. Using its own MiXCR run on the reads, TCRdb lists one record per CDR3 protein. In the table there are almost 550,000 distinct CDR3 sequences, approximately 15% of which are singletons. The V and J genes are TRBV12-3 or TRBV12-4 and TRBJ2-5; 8 nucleotides align to TRBD2. The sequencing sample was made of CD8+ T cells from PBMCs. The sequence was obtained from a human donor in good health (CMV status not recorded). Some clones in this sample may be carry-over from other donors' samples. CDR3 amino acids: CASSSGGGPSEETQYF. The CDR3 DNA sequence: TGTGCCAGCAGTTCGGGGGGGGGGCCGTCGGAGGAGACCCAGTACTTC.